The clone carrying this T cell receptor beta chain has just one count. Its antigen is not identified. Using immunoSEQ multiplex PCR, the repertoire was profiled, and TCRdb retains in-frame clones only, with some absent. The sample consists of tens of thousands of clones, more than 65% of them appearing once. This record belongs to a study of early stage breast cancer tumors. Germline CDR1 MNHEY, CDR2 SMNVEV (reference sequence). The CDR3 loop spans 14 amino acids. V lost 3 bases, J lost 7 bases, and 13 bases lay in between. Study-wide points: Tumor and normal breast were distinguished via blood comparison in about 85% of the 16 patients.

The chain has TRBV27 and TRBJ2-1; D possibly corresponds to TRBD2 (6 bases). Sequencing was carried out using breast tumor tissue. This receptor was obtained from a young adult with breast cancer. The CDR3 is CASSLGRRGNEQFF. The CDR3 DNA follows: TGTGCCAGCAGTTTGGGCCGGAGGGGTAATGAGCAGTTCTTC.